Sequencing of this T cell receptor (beta chain) was carried out in a study of blood T cell repertoires in COVID-19. Study summary: The United States, Italy and Spain were the sources of the acute and convalescent COVID-19 samples. Sources were T cells, B-cell-depleted T cells, or PBMCs; the material itself was cDNA or gDNA.

CDR1 and CDR2 from the germline V gene are ENHRY and SYGVKD. Trimming at V came to 5 bases and at J to 8 bases, leaving 3 bases not matched to a gene. There are 14 residues in the CDR3. Original handling: Amplification of reference gene primers was used by the study to estimate nucleated cell counts. Measured with immunoSEQ multiplex PCR; TCRdb has only the in-frame clones, and not every one. V and J calls and clone size are as listed in that table; D and trimming were resolved from the DNA. The sample lists tens of thousands of clones, around four fifths seen once, with roughly 5.2% in the top ten. This chain joins TRBV10-3 and TRBJ2-1, with 13 bases fitting TRBD2. The sequenced sample consisted of peripheral blood. The TCR was taken from a human donor in a cohort sampled during active COVID-19. As DNA, the CDR3 is TGTGCCATCAGTCGACTAGCGGGGGGAGATGAGCAGTTCTTC. Its protein is CAISRLAGGDEQFF.